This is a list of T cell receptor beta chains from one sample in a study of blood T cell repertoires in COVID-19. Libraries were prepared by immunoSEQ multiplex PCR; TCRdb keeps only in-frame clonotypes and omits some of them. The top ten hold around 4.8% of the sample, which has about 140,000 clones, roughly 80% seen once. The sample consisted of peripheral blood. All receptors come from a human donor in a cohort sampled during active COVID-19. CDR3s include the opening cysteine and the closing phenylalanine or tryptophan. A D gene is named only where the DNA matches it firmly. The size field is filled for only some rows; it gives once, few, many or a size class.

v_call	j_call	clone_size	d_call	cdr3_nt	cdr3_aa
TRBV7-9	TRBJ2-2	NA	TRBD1	TGTGCCAGCAGCGCTAGGACAGGCCCGGGGAACACCGGGGAGCTGTTTTTT	CASSARTGPGNTGELFF
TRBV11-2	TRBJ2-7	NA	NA	TGTGCCAGCAGCTTTGGTACCCAGGGCTACGAGCAGTACTTC	CASSFGTQGYEQYF
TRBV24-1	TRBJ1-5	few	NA	TGTGCCACCAGTGACCTTAGGACAGTCCAAAATCAGCCCCAGCATTTT	CATSDLRTVQNQPQHF
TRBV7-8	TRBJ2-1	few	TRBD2	TGTGCCAGCAGCTTAGAGAAGCCCCGGGGGGGCCCTCACAATGAGCAGTTCTTC	CASSLEKPRGGPHNEQFF
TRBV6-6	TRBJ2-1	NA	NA	TGTGCCAGCAGTTACCAGGGCGGAGATGAGCAGTTCTTC	CASSYQGGDEQFF
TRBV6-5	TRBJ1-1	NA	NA	TGTGCCAGCAGTTACTCGGTGGGGCTCCTCACTGAAGCTTTCTTT	CASSYSVGLLTEAFF
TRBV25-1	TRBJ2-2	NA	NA	TGTGCCAGCAGTGACGCCAGAGCGGGCAGCGGGGAGCTGTTTTTT	CASSDARAGSGELFF
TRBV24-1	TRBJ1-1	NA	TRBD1	TGTGCCACCAGTGAGGGTGGACAGGGAAGGAGTGAAGCTTTCTTT	CATSEGGQGRSEAFF
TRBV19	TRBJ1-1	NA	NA	TGTGCCAGTAGTACCACATCGAACACTGAAGCTTTCTTT	CASSTTSNTEAFF
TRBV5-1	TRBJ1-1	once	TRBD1	TGCGCCAGCAGCTCTGGACAGGGGGGAAACACTGAAGCTTTCTTT	CASSSGQGGNTEAFF
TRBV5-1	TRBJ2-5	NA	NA	TGCGCCAGCAGCTCAGCCATCGGGGAGACCCAGTACTTC	CASSSAIGETQYF
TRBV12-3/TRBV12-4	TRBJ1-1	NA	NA	TGTGCCAGCAGTGGACACCAGAACACTGAAGCTTTCTTT	CASSGHQNTEAFF
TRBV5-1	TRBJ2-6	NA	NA	TGCGCCAGCAGCTTGGCTTCGCCCGTGGCTGCTGGGGCCAACGTCCTGACTTTC	CASSLASPVAAGANVLTF
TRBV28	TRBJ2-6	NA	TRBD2	TGTGCCAGCAGTTTGGTAGCGGGGTTATCTGGGGCCAACGTCCTGACTTTC	CASSLVAGLSGANVLTF
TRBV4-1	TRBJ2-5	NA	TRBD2	TGCGCCAGCAGCCAAGATTCGCGGACTAGCGGGGGAATGGGGACCCAGTACTTC	CASSQDSRTSGGMGTQYF
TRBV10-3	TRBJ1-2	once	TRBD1	TGTGCCACCGATGACAGGGATTACGGCTACACCTTC	CATDDRDYGYTF
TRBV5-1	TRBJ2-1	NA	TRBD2	TGCGCCAGCAGCGCTACTAGCGGGAGAGTGGATGAGCAGTTCTTC	CASSATSGRVDEQFF
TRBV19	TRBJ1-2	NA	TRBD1	TGTGCCAGTAGGTCCTCGACAGGGGTGGTCTATGGCTACACCTTC	CASRSSTGVVYGYTF
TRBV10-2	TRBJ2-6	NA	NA	TGCGCCAGCAGTCTTGACAGATCTGGGGCCAACGTCCTGACTTTC	CASSLDRSGANVLTF
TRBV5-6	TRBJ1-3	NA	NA	TGTGCCAGCAGCCCCACGGTCTCTGGAAACACCATATATTTT	CASSPTVSGNTIYF
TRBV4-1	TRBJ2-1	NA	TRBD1	TGCGCCAGCAGCCAAGCGCCGGGACAGCCCTCCTACAATGAGCAGTTCTTC	CASSQAPGQPSYNEQFF
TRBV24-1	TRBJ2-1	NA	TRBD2	TGTGCCACCAGTGATCCCGGACTAGCGGCCTACAATGAGCAGTTCTTC	CATSDPGLAAYNEQFF
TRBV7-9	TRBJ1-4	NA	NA	TGTGCCAGCGCTCGGGGAGAAAAACTGTTTTTT	CASARGEKLFF
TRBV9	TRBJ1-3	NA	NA	TGTGCCAGCAGCGCTACACCAGGGGACACCTCTGGAAACACCATATATTTT	CASSATPGDTSGNTIYF
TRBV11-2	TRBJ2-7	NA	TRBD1	TGTGCCAGCAGCTCCCGGGACAGGGCCCGAGGAGGTTACGAGCAGTACTTC	CASSSRDRARGGYEQYF
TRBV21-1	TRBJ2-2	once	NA	TGTGCCAGCAGCAAAGAGGCGATGCAGGGATTTAACACCGGGGAGCTGTTTTTT	CASSKEAMQGFNTGELFF
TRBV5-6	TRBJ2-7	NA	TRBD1	TGTGCCAGCAGCTTGCGGGGACAGGGGTTAGACTCCTACGAGCAGTACTTC	CASSLRGQGLDSYEQYF
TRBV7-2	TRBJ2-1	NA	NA	TGTGCCAGCAGCTTTTTCAGGTACAATGAGCAGTTCTTC	CASSFFRYNEQFF